This T cell receptor beta chain originates from a study of long-term antiretroviral therapy in people with HIV. Version v3.0 of the immunoSEQ assay was performed at survey level. Some clones are missing from TCRdb's copy, which holds only in-frame ones; the method was immunoSEQ multiplex PCR. The table has roughly 16,000 clones, roughly 80% seen once; the top ten hold around 15%. The specimen was unsorted PBMCs, collected 2.1 years before starting antiretroviral therapy. The sequence derives from a man under 40 with HIV.

The CDR3 reads CASSPQGSYEQYF. In DNA form, the CDR3 reads TGTGCCAGCTCACCCCAGGGGAGCTACGAGCAGTACTTC. The chain is built from TRBV18 and TRBJ2-7, with D possibly TRBD1 on 6 matching bases. Between the trimmed V and J ends, which lost 3 bases and 3 bases, there was a span of 9 bases. This CDR3 region has 13 residues. Per the germline V gene, CDR1 is KGHSH and CDR2 is LQKENI.